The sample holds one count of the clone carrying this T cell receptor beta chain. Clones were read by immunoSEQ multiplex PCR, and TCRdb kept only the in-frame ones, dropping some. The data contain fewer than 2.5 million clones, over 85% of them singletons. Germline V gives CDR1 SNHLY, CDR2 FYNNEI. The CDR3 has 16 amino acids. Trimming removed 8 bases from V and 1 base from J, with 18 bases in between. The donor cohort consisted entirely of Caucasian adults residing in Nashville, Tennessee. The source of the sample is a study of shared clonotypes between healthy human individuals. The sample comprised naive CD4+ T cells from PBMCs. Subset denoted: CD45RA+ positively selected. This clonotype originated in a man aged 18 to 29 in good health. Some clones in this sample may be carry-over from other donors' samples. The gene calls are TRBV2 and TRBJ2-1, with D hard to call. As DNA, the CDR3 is TGTGCCAGCGAGCGCTCCGGGTCCCTTTCCTACAATGAGCAGTTCTTC. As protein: CASERSGSLSYNEQFF. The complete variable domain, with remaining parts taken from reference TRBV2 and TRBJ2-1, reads EPEVTQTPSHQVTQMGQEVILRCVPISNHLYFYWYRQILGQKVEFLVSFYNNEISEKSEIFDDQFSVERPDGSNFTLKIRSTKLEDSAMYFCASERSGSLSYNEQFFGPGTRLTVL.